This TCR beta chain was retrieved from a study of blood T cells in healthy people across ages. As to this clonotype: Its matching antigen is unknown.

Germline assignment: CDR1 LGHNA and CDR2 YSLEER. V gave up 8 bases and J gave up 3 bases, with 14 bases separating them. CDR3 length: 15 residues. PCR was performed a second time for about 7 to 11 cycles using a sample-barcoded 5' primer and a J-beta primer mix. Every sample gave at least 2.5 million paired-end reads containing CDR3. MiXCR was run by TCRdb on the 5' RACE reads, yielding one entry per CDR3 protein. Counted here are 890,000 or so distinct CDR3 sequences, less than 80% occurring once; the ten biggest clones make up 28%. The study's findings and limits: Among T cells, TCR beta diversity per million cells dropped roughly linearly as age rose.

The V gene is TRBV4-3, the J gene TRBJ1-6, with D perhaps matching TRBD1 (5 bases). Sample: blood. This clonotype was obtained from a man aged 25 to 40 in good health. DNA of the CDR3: TGCGCCAGCTCTGAGGGGATGGACTATAATTCACCCCTCCACTTT. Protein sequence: CASSEGMDYNSPLHF.